This TCR beta chain was captured by sequencing in a study of shared clonotypes between healthy human individuals. TCRdb keeps only in-frame clones here, not all; method: immunoSEQ multiplex PCR. In the table there are approximately 2.4 million clones, under 97% of which are singletons. The CDR3 contains 13 residues. Germline values: CDR1 MNHNS, CDR2 SASEGT. The V gene lost 7 bases and the J gene lost 7 bases, with 16 bases spanning the gap. Source material: naive CD4+ T cells sorted from blood. Documented subset: CD45RA+ positively selected. The receptor was isolated from a man younger than 35 in good health. The V and J genes are TRBV6-1 and TRBJ2-5; D ambiguous. DNA of the CDR3: TGTGCCAGCACTGATGGCGGTTTAGGGACCCAGTACTTC. Translated, it gives CASTDGGLGTQYF.